Shown below are 13 T cell receptor beta chains from a single sample sequenced in a study of cytomegalovirus exposure and HLA in healthy donors. PCR involved 60 Vbeta and 13 Jbeta primers. Some clones are missing from TCRdb's copy, which holds only in-frame ones; the method was immunoSEQ multiplex PCR. This repertoire comprises about 150,000 clones; its ten largest clones make up 2% to 2.5%. What was sequenced was PBMCs. These receptors were obtained from a man aged 25 to 45 in good health and CMV-seronegative.

J is TRBJ2-5 and V is TRBV19; tentative D call: TRBD1 (6 bases). The ends were cut back, 2 bases at V and 4 bases at J, with 11 bases in the middle. The CDR3 sequence is 14 residues long. Germline V gene lookup returns CDR1 LNHDA and CDR2 SQIVND (reference sequence). CDR3 region: CASSITQGPETQYF. The CDR3 DNA reads as TGTGCCAGTAGTATAACCCAGGGGCCAGAGACCCAGTACTTC.

This rearrangement joins TRBV5-1 to TRBJ2-3, with a possible D match to TRBD1 (6 bases). Deletions cut 1 base from V and 5 bases from J, with 11 bases between. From germline, CDR1 is SGHRS and CDR2 YFSETQ. The CDR3 runs to 14 residues. Here the CDR3 DNA reads TGCGCCAGCAGCTTGAACAGGGTAGGAGATACGCAGTATTTT. Its translation is CASSLNRVGDTQYF.

J is TRBJ1-5 and V is TRBV5-6; D ambiguous. The V gene's germline CDR1 is SGHDT and CDR2 YYEEEE. The germline V and J ends were trimmed by 2 bases and 2 bases, with 11 bases remaining between them. The CDR3 runs to 15 residues. DNA of the CDR3: TGTGCCAGCAGCTTTTGGGCCTTTGGCAATCAGCCCCAGCATTTT. Its translation: CASSFWAFGNQPQHF.

The gene calls are TRBV5-1 and TRBJ2-5; 7 nucleotides agree with TRBD2. The J call may be incorrect, as the DNA end agrees better with TRBJ2-7. The CDR3 covers 16 residues. Germline V gene data show CDR1 as SGHRS and CDR2 as YFSETQ. CDR3 region: CASSLGQKVSGDEQYF. CDR3 nucleotides: TGCGCCAGCAGCTTGGGACAAAAGGTGAGCGGGGACGAGCAGTACTTC.

V gene TRBV27 combines with J gene TRBJ1-5; D gene ambiguous. V was clipped by 2 bases and J by 4 bases, with 9 bases between them. Germline V lookup: CDR1 MNHEY, CDR2 SMNVEV (reference sequence). The CDR3 sequence is 14 residues long. This CDR3 is CASSLVGGNQPQHF. CDR3 coding DNA: TGTGCCAGCAGTTTAGTAGGAGGGAATCAGCCCCAGCATTTT.

V usage is TRBV14 and J usage is TRBJ2-5, with D perhaps matching TRBD1 (5 bases). This CDR3 has 15 amino acids. The V gene lost 1 base and the J gene lost 7 bases, with 16 bases spanning the gap. The germline V gene has CDR1 SGHDN and CDR2 FVKESK. The chain's CDR3 is CASSQGAAGWRTQYF. The DNA of the CDR3 is TGTGCCAGCAGCCAAGGTGCGGCAGGGTGGAGGACCCAGTACTTC.

This chain links TRBV7-8 with TRBJ2-7; 7 positions agree with TRBD2. This CDR3 is built from 15 residues. The V gene end was trimmed by 5 bases and the J gene end by 3 bases; junction bases not matched to a gene: 10. Germline CDR1 is SGHVS and CDR2 is FQNEAQ. DNA of the CDR3: TGTGCCAGCAGCCCTCTCGGGCGGGAGAACTACGAGCAGTACTTC. This translates into CASSPLGRENYEQYF.

The chain carries TRBV19 and TRBJ2-5, with a possible D match to TRBD1 (5 bases). With 7 bases removed from V and 0 bases from J, the gap between germline ends came to 12 bases. CDR1 LNHDA and CDR2 SQIVND come from the germline V gene (reference sequence). The CDR3 has 14 residues. The CDR3 reads CASKQGLYQETQYF. The CDR3 DNA follows: TGTGCCAGTAAGCAGGGTTTATACCAAGAGACCCAGTACTTC.

The chain links TRBV5-1 to TRBJ2-5; weak D call: TRBD2 (6 bases). Trimming shortened V by 3 bases and J by 3 bases, and 15 bases separated the two germline ends. Per germline, CDR1 SGHRS and CDR2 YFSETQ. The length of the CDR3 is 15 residues. This chain's CDR3 is CASSWSGREEETQYF. The CDR3 DNA reads TGCGCCAGCAGCTGGTCGGGGCGGGAAGAAGAGACCCAGTACTTC.

The chain combines TRBV7-6 with TRBJ1-5, with a tentative D call TRBD1 (5 bases). The V gene lost 2 bases and the J gene lost 2 bases, with 13 bases spanning the gap. The CDR3 loop spans 16 amino acids. Per the germline V gene, CDR1 is SGHVS and CDR2 is FNYEAQ. The CDR3 reads CASSLRGGVGNQPQHF. In nucleotides, the CDR3 is TGTGCCAGCAGCTTACGGGGGGGGGTTGGCAATCAGCCCCAGCATTTT.

V usage is TRBV5-1 and J usage is TRBJ1-4; 7 bases align to TRBD1. V trimming: 3 bases; J trimming: 5 bases; junction bases outside the gene matches: 4. Germline lookup yields CDR1 SGHRS and CDR2 YFSETQ. The CDR3 length is 14 residues. For the CDR3, the DNA is TGCGCCAGCAGCTCTGGACAGGCGAATGAAAAACTGTTTTTT. This gives the protein CASSSGQANEKLFF.

The chain couples TRBV5-6 to TRBJ1-3; D possibly corresponds to TRBD1 (6 bases). V lost 0 bases and J lost 4, with 8 bases in between. The CDR3 is 14 residues long. Germline CDR1 SGHDT, CDR2 YYEEEE. CDR3 protein: CASSLGTVGNTIYF. Written as DNA, the CDR3 is TGTGCCAGCAGCTTGGGGACAGTGGGAAACACCATATATTTT.

The rearrangement uses TRBV2 and TRBJ2-3, with unresolved D. Per germline, CDR1 SNHLY and CDR2 FYNNEI. Trimming pared 8 bases from V and 2 bases from J, leaving 17 bases between. CDR3 length equals 15 residues. The CDR3 spells CASAQEPTHTDTQYF. The CDR3 DNA reads TGTGCCAGCGCCCAAGAGCCAACTCACACAGATACGCAGTATTTT.